Listed here is a single T cell receptor beta chain. Its antigen is not yet known. Per-nucleotide qualities are absent, and no much larger clonotype sits a single base away. The entry originates in a study of blood T cell repertoires in COVID-19 (dated by TCRdb to about 2020). At the level of the whole study: Collaborator samples came from the United States, Italy and Spain and covered acute and convalescent phases of COVID-19. Samples were obtained from the ongoing ImmuneRACE study (first 160 participants) and from about 1,300 subjects provided by 6 global collaborators. Subjects who had been exposed to COVID-19, were actively infected with it, or had recovered from it provided the deeply sampled blood TCRbeta repertoires that made up the dataset. The repertoires were made available in a free public database intended to serve as a resource for research on the immune response to SARS-CoV-2. Where available, HLA class I and class II types were obtained from metadata supplied by the sample provider rather than from assay-based typing. The material from the prospective study consisted of cDNA or gDNA derived from T cells, B-cell-depleted T cells, or PBMCs. Nearly every sample came with metadata listing a de-identified subject ID, COVID-19 status, age in years and sex. Overall study outcomes, separate from this receptor: Clinical and demographic metadata were provided uncurated, with the amount varying by source and participant.

Each collaborating institution followed its own protocols to collect whole blood in K2EDTA tubes. For TCRbeta analysis, collaborator samples were shipped as frozen whole blood, as isolated PBMCs, or as DNA extracted from either sample type. The CDR3 sequence holds 14 residues, the cysteine and phenylalanine included. The kept DNA is CDR3 alone, 42 bases in frame from the first base. Per the germline V gene, SGHTA is the CDR1 and FQGNSA is the CDR2. Trimming removed 4 bases from V and 5 bases from J; the gene matches leave 7 bases unexplained. TCRbeta CDR3 regions were amplified from genomic DNA using the immunoSEQ Assay, a bias-controlled multiplex PCR. On the study's bioinformatics: Within the assay, amplification of reference gene primers was used to estimate how many nucleated cells each sample contained. To quantify the absolute abundance of each unique TCRbeta CDR3 rearrangement, sequence reads were collapsed and filtered. Productive Simpson clonality was computed per sample as the square root of Simpson's diversity index over productive rearrangements. TCRdb retrieved this table from immuneACCESS and kept in-frame rearrangements only. Not all clones are present; in checked studies, unresolved V genes account for under half, and no reason is known for the remainder. Clone size and V and J calls were adopted from that table, with D and trimming inferred from the DNA. In all, the sample holds 30,000 to 40,000 clones, and 65% to 90% of those were seen once. The top ten hold more than 8% of the sample.

The chain was built from TRBV7-2 and TRBJ2-7, and 8 junction bases match TRBD2. Source material: peripheral blood. The sequence came from a human donor in a cohort sampled during active COVID-19. At the DNA level, the sequence is TGTGCCAGCAGCTCCGGGACTAGGAGGCACGAGCAGTACTTC. Its protein is CASSSGTRRHEQYF.